The T cell receptor beta chain described here comes from a study of T cells after yellow fever vaccination. Study-level findings and limits: Peak timing came faster in the weaker secondary response, day 5 versus 15.

TCRdb reprocessed the 5' RACE reads with MiXCR, giving one entry per CDR3 protein. The table shows approximately 260,000 distinct CDR3 sequences, with around 13% occurring only once. The CDR3 totals 14 residues. Germline lookup yields CDR1 LNHDA and CDR2 SQIVND (reference sequence). The germline V and J ends were trimmed by 7 bases and 0 bases, with 7 bases remaining between them. This clonotype was observed a few times. Antigen unknown. The chain uses TRBV19 and TRBJ2-6; D uncertain. The source of this sequence is a man in his thirties or forties who received the YFV17D yellow fever vaccine. Sequenced here: CD4+ T cells sorted from PBMCs, sampled 45 days after the yellow fever booster vaccination. CDR3 nucleotides: TGTGCCAGTAATCCGTTCTCTGGGGCCAACGTCCTGACTTTC. Its protein product is CASNPFSGANVLTF.